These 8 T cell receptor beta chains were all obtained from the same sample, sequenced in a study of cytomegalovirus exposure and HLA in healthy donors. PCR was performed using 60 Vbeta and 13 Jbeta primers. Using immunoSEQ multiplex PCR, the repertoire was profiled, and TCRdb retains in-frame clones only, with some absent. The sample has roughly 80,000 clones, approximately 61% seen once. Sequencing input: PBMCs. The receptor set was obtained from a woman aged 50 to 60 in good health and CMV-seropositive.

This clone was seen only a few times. CDR3 amino acids: CASSFEDRRATQYF. CDR3 nucleotide sequence: TGTGCCAGCAGCTTTGAGGACAGGAGGGCCACGCAGTATTTT. V usage is TRBV5-4 and J usage is TRBJ2-3, with a tentative D call TRBD1 (7 bases). CDR1 is SGHNT and CDR2 is YYREEE in the germline V gene (reference sequence). V was cut by 2 bases and J by 9 bases, with 16 bases left in between. CDR3 length equals 14 residues.

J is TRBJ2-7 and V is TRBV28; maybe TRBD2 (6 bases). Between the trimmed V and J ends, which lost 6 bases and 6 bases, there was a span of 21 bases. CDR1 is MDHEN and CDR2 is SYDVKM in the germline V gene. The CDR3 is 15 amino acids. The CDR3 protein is CASSEHDAEGGEQYV. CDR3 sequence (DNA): TGTGCCAGCAGCGAACACGACGCGGAGGGCGGCGAGCAGTACGTC.

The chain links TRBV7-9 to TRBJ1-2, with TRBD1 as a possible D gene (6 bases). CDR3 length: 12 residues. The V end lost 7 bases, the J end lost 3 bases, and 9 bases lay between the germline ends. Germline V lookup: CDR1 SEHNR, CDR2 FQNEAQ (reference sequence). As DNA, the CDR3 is TGTGCCAGCACCCAGGGGTACTATGGCTACACCTTC. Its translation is CASTQGYYGYTF.

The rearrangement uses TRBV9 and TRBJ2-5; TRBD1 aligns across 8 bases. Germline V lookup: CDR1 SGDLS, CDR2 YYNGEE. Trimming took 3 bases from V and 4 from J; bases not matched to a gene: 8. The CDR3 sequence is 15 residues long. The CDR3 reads CASSDGQGGRETQYF. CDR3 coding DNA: TGTGCCAGCAGCGACGGACAGGGAGGTCGAGAGACCCAGTACTTC. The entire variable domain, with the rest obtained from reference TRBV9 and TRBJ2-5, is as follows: DSGVTQTPKHLITATGQRVTLRCSPRSGDLSVYWYQQSLDQGLQFLIQYYNGEERAKGNILERFSAQQFPDLHSELNLSSLELGDSALYFCASSDGQGGRETQYFGPGTRLLVL.

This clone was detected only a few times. In DNA form, the CDR3 reads TGTGCCAGCAGTTACTCGGGGCAGGGGAGCACTGAAGCTTTCTTT. Translating gives CASSYSGQGSTEAFF. The rearrangement uses TRBV6-5 and TRBJ1-1, with a tentative D call TRBD1 (6 bases). Trimming stripped 0 bases from V and 4 bases from J, with 12 bases between. CDR1 is MNHEY and CDR2 is SVGAGI in the germline V gene. This CDR3 is built from 15 residues.

In DNA form, the CDR3 reads TGCAGTGCTAGTGGAGGGTCACCCCTCCACTTT. Its protein product is CSASGGSPLHF. The genes are TRBV20-1 and TRBJ1-6, with unresolved D. Trimming pared 3 bases from V and 10 bases from J, leaving 7 bases between. The germline gives CDR1 DFQATT, CDR2 SNEGSKA (reference sequence). The CDR3 has 11 amino acids.

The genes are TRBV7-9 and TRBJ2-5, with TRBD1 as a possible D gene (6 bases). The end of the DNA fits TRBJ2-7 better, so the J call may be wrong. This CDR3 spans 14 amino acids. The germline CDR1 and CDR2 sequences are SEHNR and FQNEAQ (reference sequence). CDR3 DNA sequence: TGTGCCAGCAGCCTAACGGGCAGGGGCTACGAGCAGTACTTC. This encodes CASSLTGRGYEQYF.

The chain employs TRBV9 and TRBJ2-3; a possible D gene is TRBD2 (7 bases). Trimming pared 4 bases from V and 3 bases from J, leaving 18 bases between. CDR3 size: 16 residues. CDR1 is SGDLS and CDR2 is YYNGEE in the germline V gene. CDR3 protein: CASSSPRGAGTDTQYF. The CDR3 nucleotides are TGTGCCAGCAGCTCCCCTCGGGGGGCCGGTACAGATACGCAGTATTTT. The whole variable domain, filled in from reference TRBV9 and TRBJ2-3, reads DSGVTQTPKHLITATGQRVTLRCSPRSGDLSVYWYQQSLDQGLQFLIQYYNGEERAKGNILERFSAQQFPDLHSELNLSSLELGDSALYFCASSSPRGAGTDTQYFGPGTRLTVL.